The 29 T cell receptor beta chains given below trace back to one sample, sequenced in a study of cytomegalovirus exposure and HLA in healthy donors. In the PCR, 60 Vbeta and 13 Jbeta primers were used. TCRdb's copy holds only in-frame clones and misses some; the assay was immunoSEQ multiplex PCR. Of about 200,000 clones detected, roughly 85% appear once; the ten largest clones hold approximately 4.7%. The specimen was PBMCs. The receptors were sampled from a woman aged 25 to 39 in good health and CMV-seropositive.

The chain carries TRBV4-3 and TRBJ2-1; TRBD2 is a possible D gene (6 bases). The V and J ends lost 0 bases and 0 bases respectively, with 9 bases between them. The CDR3 is made up of 16 amino acids. Germline V gives CDR1 LGHNA, CDR2 YSLEER. CDR3 protein: CASSQETSPSYNEQFF. The CDR3 DNA reads TGCGCCAGCAGCCAAGAAACTAGCCCCTCCTACAATGAGCAGTTCTTC.

The chain employs TRBV30 and TRBJ2-7; D might be TRBD2 (5 bases). The CDR3 has 13 amino acids. The V and J ends lost 6 bases and 3 bases respectively, with 15 bases between them. From germline, CDR1 is GTSNPN and CDR2 SVGIG (reference sequence). The CDR3 nucleotides are TGTGCCTGTAGCGTGATCCTGAACTACGAGCAGTACTTC. This sequence encodes CACSVILNYEQYF.

The chain couples TRBV5-6 to TRBJ2-1, with 8 bases lining up with TRBD2. V lost 4 bases, J lost 7 bases, and 10 bases stayed unmatched. The CDR3 consists of 15 residues. The germline CDR1 and CDR2 sequences are SGHDT and YYEEEE. CDR3 DNA sequence: TGTGCCAGCAGCCTCGGGGGGGTTTTCGGAAATGAGCAGTTCTTC. It yields the protein CASSLGGVFGNEQFF.

The chain joins TRBV10-3 to TRBJ2-1; weak D call: TRBD2 (5 bases). The germline V gene has CDR1 ENHRY and CDR2 SYGVKD. This CDR3 contains 15 residues. The germline V and J ends were trimmed by 2 bases and 7 bases, with 15 bases remaining between them. The CDR3 coding sequence is TGTGCCATCAGTGAGCCGGACTCCACGGGAAATGAGCAGTTCTTC. It codes for CAISEPDSTGNEQFF.

The chain is built from TRBV9 and TRBJ2-6, with D perhaps matching TRBD1 (5 bases). CDR3 size: 16 residues. Germline loops: CDR1 SGDLS, CDR2 YYNGEE. Trimming removed 0 bases at V and 4 bases at J, with 11 bases between. CDR3 in DNA: TGTGCCAGCAGCGTAGCCAGGGCGTCAGGGGCCAACGTCCTGACTTTC. Protein: CASSVARASGANVLTF.

The CDR3 sequence: CSAMGLAVEQYF. The CDR3 region has the DNA TGCAGCGCAATGGGACTAGCGGTCGAGCAGTACTTC. The rearrangement joins TRBV29-1 to TRBJ2-7, with TRBD2 matching 11 bases. The germline gives CDR1 SQVTM, CDR2 ANQGSEA. The length of the CDR3 is 12 residues. J gave up 6 bases and V 7 bases, and 5 bases lay outside the gene matches.

The chain combines TRBV11-2 with TRBJ1-2; maybe TRBD1 (5 bases). The germline V gene has CDR1 SGHAT and CDR2 FQNNGV. V was cut by 5 bases and J by 1 base, with 20 bases left in between. The CDR3 consists of 17 residues. CDR3 nucleotide sequence: TGTGCCAGCAGCCCCGAAGACAGCCTACTACTTAACTATGGCTACACCTTC. Protein sequence: CASSPEDSLLLNYGYTF.

The chain recombines TRBV5-1 with TRBJ1-1, with D possibly TRBD1 on 5 matching bases. Germline CDR1 is SGHRS and CDR2 is YFSETQ. V lost 7 bases, J lost 6 bases, and 16 bases lay in between. The CDR3 runs to 13 residues. For the CDR3, the DNA is TGCGCCAGCGCCGGTGGGGGGTTCGCTGAAGCTTTCTTT. It specifies CASAGGGFAEAFF.

The chain recombines TRBV5-1 with TRBJ1-2, with 8 bases identical to TRBD1. Trimming at V came to 7 bases and at J to 0 bases, leaving 5 bases not matched to a gene. The CDR3 loop spans 14 amino acids. Germline assignment: CDR1 SGHRS and CDR2 YFSETQ. The CDR3 is CASAGGSPNYGYTF. CDR3 coding DNA: TGCGCCAGCGCAGGGGGCTCCCCTAACTATGGCTACACCTTC.

The chain combines TRBV11-2 with TRBJ2-7, with 7 bases lining up with TRBD1. Germline V gene data show CDR1 as SGHAT and CDR2 as FQNNGV. V was clipped by 5 bases and J by 3 bases; unmatched bases: 7. The CDR3 sequence is 14 residues long. The CDR3 reads CASSPGTVLYEQYF. The CDR3 bases are TGTGCCAGCAGCCCCGGGACAGTACTCTACGAGCAGTACTTC.

The V and J genes are TRBV6-5 and TRBJ2-5, with a weak D call TRBD1 (6 bases). The assigned J gene may be wrong: the sequence end matches TRBJ2-7 better. CDR1 and CDR2 from the germline V gene are MNHEY and SVGAGI. CDR3 size: 16 residues. The CDR3 here is CASSYGRQVLPYEQYF. As DNA, the CDR3 is TGTGCCAGCAGTTATGGTAGACAGGTTCTTCCCTACGAGCAGTACTTC.

This chain connects TRBV4-3 to TRBJ1-1, with 7 bases lining up with TRBD1. V was clipped by 3 bases and J by 3 bases; unmatched bases: 4. CDR1 LGHNA and CDR2 YSLEER come from the germline V gene. The CDR3 loop spans 14 amino acids. The CDR3 loop is CASSQTQGYTEAFF. The CDR3 nucleotides read TGCGCCAGCAGCCAGACACAGGGGTACACTGAAGCTTTCTTT.

This sequence joins TRBV11-2 and TRBJ1-5; 12 positions match TRBD1. V was pared by 6 bases and J by 1 base, with 10 bases of the junction left unmatched. The CDR3 consists of 18 residues. Germline assignment: CDR1 SGHAT and CDR2 FQNNGV. The CDR3 loop is CASRKGTGGLISNQPQHF. DNA of the CDR3: TGTGCCAGCAGGAAGGGGACAGGGGGCTTAATCAGCAATCAGCCCCAGCATTTT.

The V gene is TRBV29-1, the J gene TRBJ1-1, with a possible D match to TRBD1 (5 bases). The CDR3 runs to 15 residues. V shed 6 bases and J shed 0 bases, with 17 bases lying between them. Germline V gene lookup returns CDR1 SQVTM and CDR2 ANQGSEA. The CDR3 DNA is TGCAGCGTAAGAGGAGGGGAACCGATGAACACTGAAGCTTTCTTT. Encoded protein: CSVRGGEPMNTEAFF.

This chain links TRBV6-5 with TRBJ1-2; maybe TRBD1 (5 bases). This CDR3 is 14 amino acids long. Germline CDR1 is MNHEY and CDR2 is SVGAGI. V gave up 5 bases and J gave up 5 bases, with 15 bases separating them. This CDR3 is CASSKGTTAYGYTF. The DNA of the CDR3 is TGTGCCAGCAGTAAAGGGACTACTGCTTATGGCTACACCTTC.

This sequence joins TRBV9 and TRBJ2-1; TRBD2 matches 12 bases. The CDR3 spans 15 residues. Germline trimming cut 0 bases from V and 8 bases from J; bases unmatched to any gene: 3. CDR1 SGDLS and CDR2 YYNGEE come from the germline V gene. This CDR3 is CASSVGLAGADEQFF. The CDR3 nucleotides are TGTGCCAGCAGCGTAGGACTAGCGGGAGCCGATGAGCAGTTCTTC.

This sequence joins TRBV11-2 and TRBJ2-3; D is ambiguous. The CDR3 is made up of 14 amino acids. The ends were cut back, 5 bases at V and 3 bases at J, with 12 bases in the middle. The germline V gene has CDR1 SGHAT and CDR2 FQNNGV. CDR3 sequence reads: CASSPNSITDTQYF. CDR3 in DNA: TGTGCCAGCAGCCCTAATTCGATTACAGATACGCAGTATTTT. The variable domain in full, with the rest retrieved from reference TRBV11-2 and TRBJ2-3, is EAGVAQSPRYKIIEKRQSVAFWCNPISGHATLYWYQQILGQGPKLLIQFQNNGVVDDSQLPKDRFSAERLKGVDSTLKIQPAKLEDSAVYLCASSPNSITDTQYFGPGTRLTVL.

CDR3 sequence reads: CASGIPGQGTGGGNQPQHF. The CDR3 nucleotides read TGTGCCAGCGGAATACCGGGACAGGGGACTGGGGGTGGCAATCAGCCCCAGCATTTT. The rearrangement uses TRBV2 and TRBJ1-5, with 10 bases identical to TRBD1. CDR3 size: 19 residues. The junction had 18 bases not matched to a gene; V was cut back by 8 bases and J by 2 bases. Germline V lookup: CDR1 SNHLY, CDR2 FYNNEI.

The CDR3 coding sequence is TGTGCCACCGAGGGACAGACCACCGAGCAGTACTTC. Amino acid sequence: CATEGQTTEQYF. The V and J genes are TRBV10-3 and TRBJ2-7, with 7 bases aligning to TRBD1. This CDR3 comprises 12 residues. Germline CDR1 reads ENHRY; CDR2 reads SYGVKD. Trimming cost V 10 bases and J 6 bases; bases outside gene matches: 9.

The chain uses TRBV7-2 and TRBJ1-4; no definite D call. CDR1 SGHTA and CDR2 FQGNSA come from the germline V gene. V was shortened by 2 bases and J by 0 bases, with 10 bases between the two germline ends. This CDR3 contains 16 residues. CDR3 sequence (DNA): TGTGCCAGCAGCTTAAGGGTCGGGGCAACTAATGAAAAACTGTTTTTT. Its protein is CASSLRVGATNEKLFF.

The V gene is TRBV7-7, the J gene TRBJ2-5; 11 nucleotides match TRBD1. V shed 5 bases, J shed 5 bases, and the junction held 7 bases outside the gene matches. The CDR3 spans 15 residues. Germline V gene lookup returns CDR1 SSHAT and CDR2 FNYEAQ (reference sequence). Written as DNA, the CDR3 is TGTGCCAGCAGCCCCAGGACAGGGGGCTATGAGACCCAGTACTTC. This encodes CASSPRTGGYETQYF.

The chain couples TRBV9 to TRBJ1-6, with a possible D match to TRBD1 (5 bases). The CDR3 length is 12 residues. Germline-derived CDR1 and CDR2 are SGDLS and YYNGEE. Trimming cost V 6 bases and J 10 bases, with 11 bases left between them. The CDR3 DNA is TGTGCCAGCACCAGGGTGAGCTCACCCCTCCACTTT. It yields the protein CASTRVSSPLHF. The variable domain in full, with the rest retrieved from reference TRBV9 and TRBJ1-6, is DSGVTQTPKHLITATGQRVTLRCSPRSGDLSVYWYQQSLDQGLQFLIQYYNGEERAKGNILERFSAQQFPDLHSELNLSSLELGDSALYFCASTRVSSPLHFGNGTRLTVT.

The CDR3 region has the DNA TGTGCCAGCAGCTTAGTTAGGCAGGGGAAGGAGACCCAGTACTTC. It yields the protein CASSLVRQGKETQYF. V and J are TRBV7-8 and TRBJ2-5; D perhaps matches TRBD1 (6 bases). The CDR3 sequence is 15 residues long. The V gene lost 1 base and the J gene lost 5 bases, with 14 bases spanning the gap. Germline V lookup: CDR1 SGHVS, CDR2 FQNEAQ.

The chain links TRBV7-9 to TRBJ1-3, with 8 bases identical to TRBD1. The CDR3 sequence is 15 residues long. CDR1 and CDR2 from the germline V gene are SEHNR and FQNEAQ (reference sequence). V gave up 7 bases and J gave up 3 bases; unmatched junction bases: 8. The CDR3 DNA is TGTGCCAGCACTCCGACAGGGGCTAATGGAAACACCATATATTTT. It codes for CASTPTGANGNTIYF.

The chain carries TRBV19 and TRBJ2-1; TRBD2 aligns across 13 bases. CDR3 length: 15 amino acids. J gave up 6 bases and V 7 bases, and 6 bases lay outside the gene matches. Germline CDR1 LNHDA, CDR2 SQIVND (reference sequence). CDR3 in amino acids: CASMSGLAGVNEQFF. The CDR3 DNA reads as TGTGCCAGTATGTCAGGACTAGCGGGAGTCAATGAGCAGTTCTTC.

J is TRBJ2-1 and V is TRBV4-2; no clear D gene. V lost 5 bases and J 5 bases, leaving 7 bases between the germline ends. Germline CDR1 is LGHNA and CDR2 is YNFKEQ. This CDR3 spans 12 amino acids. In DNA form, the CDR3 reads TGTGCCAGCAGCGTAGCAAACAATGAGCAGTTCTTC. Translating gives CASSVANNEQFF.

V usage is TRBV4-3 and J usage is TRBJ1-2; D possibly corresponds to TRBD1 (6 bases). Trimming took off 0 bases at V and 4 bases at J, with 15 bases between the two ends. Germline CDR1 and CDR2: LGHNA and YSLEER. The CDR3 sequence is 16 residues long. CDR3 nucleotides: TGCGCCAGCAGCCAAGATACGGGAGGGGGAGGCTATGGCTACACCTTC. Protein sequence: CASSQDTGGGGYGYTF.

The V and J genes are TRBV18 and TRBJ2-7; weak D call: TRBD2 (5 bases). Looked up from germline, CDR1 is KGHSH and CDR2 is LQKENI. The CDR3 sequence is 13 residues long. Trimming removed 4 bases at V and 2 bases at J, with 9 bases between. CDR3 nucleotide sequence: TGTGCCAGCTCACTGAGGGAAACCTACGAGCAGTACTTC. Translated, it gives CASSLRETYEQYF.

The rearrangement uses TRBV5-4 and TRBJ2-3, with D perhaps TRBD1 (6 bases). The CDR3 loop spans 16 amino acids. CDR1 is SGHNT and CDR2 is YYREEE in the germline V gene (reference sequence). The V end was cut by 3 bases, the J end by 0 bases, with 14 bases between. As DNA, the CDR3 is TGTGCCAGCAGCTCCCGGACAGAATTAAGCACAGATACGCAGTATTTT. This encodes CASSSRTELSTDTQYF.